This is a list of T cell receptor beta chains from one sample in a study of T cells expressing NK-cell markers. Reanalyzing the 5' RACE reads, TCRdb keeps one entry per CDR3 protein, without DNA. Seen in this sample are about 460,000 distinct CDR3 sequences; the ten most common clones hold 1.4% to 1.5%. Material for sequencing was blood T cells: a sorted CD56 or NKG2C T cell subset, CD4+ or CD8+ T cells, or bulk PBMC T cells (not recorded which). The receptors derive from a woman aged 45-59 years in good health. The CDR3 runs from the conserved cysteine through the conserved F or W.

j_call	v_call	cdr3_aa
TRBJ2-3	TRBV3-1	CASSGQGARTDTQYF
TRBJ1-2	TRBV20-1	CSASGQEQNYGYTF
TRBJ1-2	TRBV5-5	CASSRGANYGYTF
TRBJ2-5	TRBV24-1	CATSDPGGTETQYF
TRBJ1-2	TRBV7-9	CASSLGGDTGYTF
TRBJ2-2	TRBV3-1	CASSQDWETGITGELFF
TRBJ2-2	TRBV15	CATSRDRVVTGELFF
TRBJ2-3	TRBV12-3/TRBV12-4	CASSLWTSGTDTQYF
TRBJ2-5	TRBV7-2	CASSLGTSETQYF
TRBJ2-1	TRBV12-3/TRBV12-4	CASSPGVGLAGYNEQFF
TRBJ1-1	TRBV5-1	CASSLRPNPGTGALNTEAFF
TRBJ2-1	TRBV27	CASSLPPGQGALNEQFF
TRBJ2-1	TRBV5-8	CASLAYSGSNEQFF
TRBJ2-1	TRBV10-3	CATGPGTSHNEQFF
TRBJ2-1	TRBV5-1	CASSLAREGQFF
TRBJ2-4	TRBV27	CASSSPSGSRAKNIQYF
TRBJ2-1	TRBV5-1	CASSSASSGRDEQFF